This T cell receptor beta chain was obtained from a study of T cells in localized non-small cell lung cancer. Assay: immunoSEQ multiplex PCR; the TCRdb copy retains only in-frame clones and omits some. The sample has fewer than 25,000 clones, about 88% seen once. CDR3 length equals 14 residues. Between the trimmed V and J ends, which lost 2 bases and 6 bases, there was a span of 8 bases. Germline loops: CDR1 MDHEN, CDR2 SYDVKM. This clone was seen only a few times. The specimen was peripheral blood, collected before any cancer treatment. This TCR was sampled from a male donor older than 55 with stage I lung adenocarcinoma. The genes are TRBV28 and TRBJ1-6; D is undetermined. The CDR3 sequence: CASSLSQSNSPLHF. The CDR3 DNA reads as TGTGCCAGCAGTTTAAGCCAGAGTAATTCACCCCTCCACTTT.